This T cell receptor (beta chain) was obtained from a study of cytomegalovirus exposure and HLA in healthy donors. Study details: An analysis done earlier identified 100 million to 140 million unique TCR beta sequences from roughly 190 million T cells.

This PCR relied on a set of 60 Vbeta primers and 13 Jbeta primers. Authors' processing steps: An analysis performed later counted 73 million or so unique TCR beta chains (roughly 10 million of them shared). Libraries were prepared by immunoSEQ multiplex PCR; TCRdb keeps only in-frame clonotypes and omits some of them. V and J calls and clone size are copied from that table; D and trimming were computed from the DNA. The sample lists some 200,000 clones, approximately 88% occurring once. The TCR sequence derives from a woman between 50 and 59 years old in good health and CMV-seropositive. Specimen: PBMCs.

The CDR3 spells CASSLRSEAFF. The CDR3 DNA is TGTGCCAGCAGTTTGAGGAGTGAAGCTTTCTTT. V and J are TRBV6-6 and TRBJ1-1; unclear D gene. CDR1 and CDR2 from the germline V gene are MNHNY and SVGAGI (reference sequence). This CDR3 contains 11 residues. V gave up 4 bases and J gave up 7 bases, with 7 bases separating them.